This T cell receptor beta chain was identified during a study of blood T cell repertoires in COVID-19. Original processing notes: Amplified reference gene primers provided the basis for estimating nucleated cell counts. Clones were read by immunoSEQ multiplex PCR, and TCRdb kept only the in-frame ones, dropping some. V and J calls and clone size are as listed in that table; D and trimming were resolved from the DNA. The sample has some 140,000 clones, about three quarters seen once. The V segment lost 6 bases and the J segment 0 bases; nucleotides outside the gene matches: 4. The CDR3 sequence is 15 residues long. The germline V gene has CDR1 SNHLY and CDR2 FYNNEI. This clone was picked up a small number of times.

The V and J genes are TRBV2 and TRBJ2-2, with TRBD1 matching 7 bases. Sequencing was performed on peripheral blood. The receptor's source is a man older than 75 with acute or convalescent COVID-19. CDR3 in amino acids: CASRGDSSNTGELFF. In DNA, the CDR3 is TGTGCCAGCAGGGGGGACAGTTCGAACACCGGGGAGCTGTTTTTT.